Listed below are T cell receptor beta chains from one sample, sequenced in a study of blood T cell repertoires in COVID-19. Clones were sequenced by immunoSEQ multiplex PCR, and TCRdb holds only the in-frame ones, with some missing. In the table there are about 150,000 clones, about 86% of which are singletons. The sequenced material came from PBMCs or T cells enriched from blood (not recorded which). The receptors originated from a man in his forties or fifties who had recovered from COVID-19. Each CDR3 is given without its conserved first and last residue.

v_call	j_call	cdr3_aa
TRBV19	TRBJ1-1	ASSWARGTEAF
TRBV6-5	TRBJ1-1	ASSYETGGEAF
TRBV6-2/TRBV6-3	TRBJ2-7	ASSYLSGTPNYEQY
TRBV18	TRBJ2-5	ASLPDRTDQETQY
TRBV5-4	TRBJ2-3	ASSLAGGDTQY
TRBV3-1/TRBV3-2	TRBJ2-7	ASSHRGGGTSYEQY
TRBV19	TRBJ1-3	ASSDYRGRSGNTIY
TRBV2	TRBJ1-2	ASRPMGAWNYGYT
TRBV4-3	TRBJ2-1	ASSQDGWSGGAVEQF
TRBV24-1	TRBJ2-3	APAGGCASTDTQY
TRBV6-5	TRBJ1-1	ASSWDTGIGTEAF
TRBV12-3/TRBV12-4	TRBJ1-2	ASSPPRGYGYT
TRBV5-1	TRBJ2-1	ASSLDRGALNEQF
TRBV5-6	TRBJ1-1	ASSFRTGLTEAF
TRBV11-2	TRBJ1-6	ASSSKGQGFLSPLH
TRBV7-3	TRBJ2-5	ASSLSYQETQY
TRBV7-8	TRBJ1-2	ASSSPLGQGAGTNYGYT
TRBV18	TRBJ2-5	ASSPPTSRETQY
TRBV19	TRBJ1-5	ASSIGPGPSGPQH
TRBV5-5	TRBJ1-1	ASRKGGWNTEAF
TRBV7-2	TRBJ2-1	ASSLFPSGPEQF
TRBV7-8	TRBJ2-5	ASSLLAGGPRAETQY
TRBV3-1/TRBV3-2	TRBJ2-2	ASSQGRRANTGELF
TRBV6-2/TRBV6-3	TRBJ2-2	ASSYSYSLQRGGSGELF
TRBV25-1	TRBJ1-2	ASTSNGDRSYGYT
TRBV27	TRBJ1-2	ASSSGQGLYGYT
TRBV7-8	TRBJ2-5	ASSFLAGLQETQY
TRBV6-5	TRBJ1-6	ATHGDRRDSPLH
TRBV2	TRBJ1-6	ASMIMGIGSPLH
TRBV6-5	TRBJ2-7	ASSRQGATNEQY
TRBV3-1/TRBV3-2	TRBJ1-4	ASSHQGASEKLF
TRBV18	TRBJ2-1	ASSLRTGGSYNEQF
TRBV7-2	TRBJ2-1	ASSQSGGAYNEQF
TRBV4-2	TRBJ1-5	ASSQEWLGNSNQPQH
TRBV3-1/TRBV3-2	TRBJ1-4	ASSQTWREEKLF
TRBV5-1	TRBJ2-3	ASGRGGTTDTQY
TRBV5-4	TRBJ1-2	ASSYDRGGYT
TRBV29-1	TRBJ1-1	SVDGVETEAF
TRBV3-1/TRBV3-2	TRBJ1-1	ASSPTSGRNTEAF
TRBV7-9	TRBJ1-6	ASKKTQDPASPLH
TRBV5-1	TRBJ1-4	ASSLSGGLANEKLF
TRBV30	TRBJ1-4	AWGPGVTGDFEKLF
TRBV24-1	TRBJ2-3	ATSAASGGPTDTQY
TRBV6-1	TRBJ2-3	ASSEVFRVGGTDTQY
TRBV5-4	TRBJ2-5	ASSLSVSGEETQY
TRBV12-3/TRBV12-4	TRBJ1-1	ASSYGRFEAF
TRBV5-6	TRBJ1-2	ASSYGQGVYGYT
TRBV29-1	TRBJ1-4	SVIQGAGEKLF
TRBV7-2	TRBJ2-5	ASRRQGQETQY
TRBV7-2	TRBJ1-6	ASSLNRDSPLH
TRBV24-1	TRBJ2-3	ATSDSGGGPYTDTQY
TRBV9	TRBJ2-2	ASRLGTLNTGELF
TRBV7-2	TRBJ1-4	ASSFLPNEKLF
TRBV11-3	TRBJ1-1	ASSLDSMDEAF
TRBV18	TRBJ1-5	ASRADRHSNQPQH
TRBV7-9	TRBJ1-1	ASIWGTGSMNTEAF
TRBV2	TRBJ2-1	ASSESWEGDEQF
TRBV2	TRBJ1-2	ASSEAEGYGYT